This TCR beta chain was recorded in a study of blood T cell repertoires in COVID-19. On the study more broadly: The United States, Italy and Spain provided the acute and convalescent COVID-19 samples.

Sequencing used immunoSEQ multiplex PCR; TCRdb keeps in-frame clones, though not all of them. The repertoire holds 200,000 to 300,000 clones, with around 88% as singletons. The V gene end was trimmed by 0 bases and the J gene end by 2 bases; junction bases not matched to a gene: 2. The length of the CDR3 is 16 residues. CDR1 and CDR2 (germline): SGHRS, YFSETQ. The chain employs TRBV5-1 and TRBJ2-3, with 11 positions matching TRBD2. The sample comprised peripheral blood. This sequence was found in an older man with acute or convalescent COVID-19. CDR3 region: CASSLGLAGLTDTQYF. Here the CDR3 DNA reads TGCGCCAGCAGCTTGGGACTAGCGGGGCTCACAGATACGCAGTATTTT.